These 21 T cell receptor beta chains came from one sample sequenced in a study of shared clonotypes between healthy human individuals. Repertoires were generated with immunoSEQ multiplex PCR, while TCRdb's copy carries only in-frame clones and drops some. There are around 2,000,000 clones in the sample; roughly 95% occur only once, and approximately 0.13% lies in the top ten. The source material was naive CD4+ T cells sorted from blood. The subset is: CD45RA+ positively selected. The receptors come from a man between 18 and 35 years old in good health.

The chain couples TRBV6-1 to TRBJ2-4; 9 bases fit TRBD1. The trim removed 3 bases at V and 8 bases at J, leaving 8 bases unmatched. The CDR3 runs to 15 residues. The germline V gene has CDR1 MNHNS and CDR2 SASEGT. CDR3 in DNA: TGTGCCAGCAGTGATTACAGGGGGCTACGGGACATTCAGTACTTC. Translation gives CASSDYRGLRDIQYF.

V is TRBV7-2 and J is TRBJ2-7; tentative D call: TRBD2 (7 bases). The CDR3 length is 17 residues. Germline V gene data show CDR1 as SGHTA and CDR2 as FQGNSA. Trimming removed 3 bases at V and 8 bases at J, with 26 bases between. The CDR3: CASSFNLGGGFLSQQYF. In DNA, the CDR3 is TGTGCCAGCAGCTTCAACTTAGGGGGAGGGTTCTTATCACAGCAGTACTTC. Looking up the rest from reference TRBV7-2 and TRBJ2-7 gives the full variable domain: GAGVSQSPSNKVTEKGKDVELRCDPISGHTALYWYRQSLGQGLEFLIYFQGNSAPDKSGLPSDRFSAERTGGSVSTLTIQRTQQEDSAVYLCASSFNLGGGFLSQQYFGPGTRLTVT.

Concerning this clone: The sample has other DNA sequences that encode this CDR3 too. The genes are TRBV19 and TRBJ2-6, with a weak D call TRBD1 (5 bases). Looked up from germline, CDR1 is LNHDA and CDR2 is SQIVND (reference sequence). The V end was cut by 6 bases, the J end by 2 bases, with 8 bases between. This CDR3 spans 14 amino acids. CDR3 sequence (DNA): TGTGCCAGTAGCCAGGGTGCTGGGGCCAACGTCCTGACTTTC. Translated, it gives CASSQGAGANVLTF.

Turning to this clone: The sample holds other DNA sequences that translate to the same CDR3. V and J are TRBV11-3 and TRBJ2-5, with TRBD1 identical over 7 bases. The V and J ends lost 3 bases and 3 bases, in that order; junction bases with no gene match: 1. From germline, CDR1 is SGHNT and CDR2 YENEEA. This CDR3 comprises 13 residues. Here the CDR3 reads CASSLGQKETQYF. As DNA, the CDR3 is TGTGCCAGCAGCTTGGGACAGAAAGAGACCCAGTACTTC. Full variable domain (outside the CDR3, taken from reference TRBV11-3 and TRBJ2-5): EAGVVQSPRYKIIEKKQPVAFWCNPISGHNTLYWYLQNLGQGPELLIRYENEEAVDDSQLPKDRFSAERLKGVDSTLKIQPAELGDSAVYLCASSLGQKETQYFGPGTRLLVL.

Remarks on this clone: Other DNA sequences from this sample encode an identical CDR3 as well. The chain combines TRBV7-2 with TRBJ2-7; 8 positions agree with TRBD1. The CDR3 contains 14 residues. Germline CDR1 SGHTA, CDR2 FQGNSA. V was clipped by 1 base and J by 4 bases; unmatched bases: 3. CDR3 nucleotide sequence: TGTGCCAGCAGCTTAGGGACAGGGACATACGAGCAGTACTTC. Encoded protein: CASSLGTGTYEQYF.

This chain links TRBV6-6 with TRBJ1-1; the D gene is possibly TRBD1 (5 bases). Per germline, CDR1 MNHNY and CDR2 SVGAGI (reference sequence). The CDR3 extends over 14 amino acids. V lost 5 bases and J 5 bases, leaving 15 bases between the germline ends. CDR3 sequence (DNA): TGTGCCAGCAGTACTGCACCCTGGGGGACTGAAGCTTTCTTT. Encoded protein: CASSTAPWGTEAFF.

The chain couples TRBV21-1 to TRBJ2-3; TRBD1, the D gene given by the table, was not confirmed from the DNA. TRBV21-1 is a pseudogene. The CDR3 sequence is 16 residues long. The CDR3 sequence: CASSKFPTPPTDTQYF. The CDR3 bases are TGTGCCAGCAGCAAATTCCCAACACCCCCCACAGATACGCAGTATTTT.

CDR3 sequence reads: CASSPPVRGTDTQYF. The CDR3 DNA reads as TGTGCCAGCTCACCACCGGTCAGGGGTACAGATACGCAGTATTTT. This chain joins TRBV18 and TRBJ2-3; a possible D gene is TRBD1 (6 bases). Trimming left V 0 bases short and J 3 bases short, with 10 bases between. The CDR3 has 15 residues. The V gene's germline CDR1 is KGHSH and CDR2 LQKENI.

The chain carries TRBV9 and TRBJ2-7; 7 bases line up with TRBD2. Germline V gene sequence: CDR1 SGDLS, CDR2 YYNGEE. The junction had 11 bases not matched to a gene; V was cut back by 0 bases and J by 5 bases. The CDR3 spans 16 residues. CDR3: CASSVVGGSPPDEQYF. As DNA, the CDR3 is TGTGCCAGCAGCGTAGTAGGCGGGAGCCCGCCTGACGAGCAGTACTTC.

The genes are TRBV19 and TRBJ2-5, with D perhaps assigned TRBD1 or TRBD2 (5 bases each). The end of the DNA is better explained by TRBJ2-7, so the J call may be wrong. The CDR3 consists of 16 residues. From germline, CDR1 is LNHDA and CDR2 SQIVND (reference sequence). Here the CDR3 DNA reads TGTGCCAGTAGTATAGCCCGGGGCTTCGGCTCCTACGAGCAGTACTTC. Its translation: CASSIARGFGSYEQYF.

This sequence joins TRBV6-5 and TRBJ2-1; TRBD2 matches at 9 bases. The ends lost 2 bases at V and 9 bases at J; junction bases unmatched: 8. Looked up from germline, CDR1 is MNHEY and CDR2 is SVGAGI. This CDR3 region has 15 residues. This CDR3 is CASSYMVAGVGEQFF. The CDR3, as DNA: TGTGCCAGCAGTTACATGGTAGCGGGGGTGGGTGAGCAGTTCTTC.

The chain is built from TRBV28 and TRBJ2-3; either TRBD1 or TRBD2 may supply D (5 bases each). Germline V gene lookup returns CDR1 MDHEN and CDR2 SYDVKM. This CDR3 has 14 amino acids. V was clipped by 3 bases and J by 1 base, with 8 bases between them. Here the CDR3 reads CASSFRDRTDTQYF. CDR3 DNA sequence: TGTGCCAGCAGTTTTAGGGACCGCACAGATACGCAGTATTTT.

Notes on this clone: Other nucleotide sequences from this sample produce the same CDR3. This sequence joins TRBV6-5 and TRBJ2-3, with TRBD1 identical over 7 bases. CDR1 and CDR2 (germline): MNHEY, SVGAGI. Unmatched junction bases numbered 5, after V lost 0 bases and J lost 5 bases. The CDR3 spans 15 residues. The CDR3 coding sequence is TGTGCCAGCAGTTACTCGAGACAGGGAGTAGATACGCAGTATTTT. This encodes CASSYSRQGVDTQYF.

The chain joins TRBV30 to TRBJ1-5; weak D call: TRBD1 (6 bases). Per germline, CDR1 GTSNPN and CDR2 SVGIG (reference sequence). Trimming took off 0 bases at V and 6 bases at J, with 9 bases between the two ends. This CDR3 is 13 amino acids long. The CDR3 spells CAWSVPRGQPQHF. For the CDR3, the DNA is TGTGCCTGGAGTGTCCCCAGGGGTCAGCCCCAGCATTTT.

This chain links TRBV5-1 with TRBJ2-1; TRBD2 aligns across 12 bases. Looked up from germline, CDR1 is SGHRS and CDR2 is YFSETQ. This CDR3 comprises 17 residues. The J segment lost 6 bases and the V segment lost 2 bases, leaving 9 bases of the junction unmatched. The CDR3 DNA sequence: TGCGCCAGCAGCTTTCGGACTAGCGGGAAAGGGAGCAATGAGCAGTTCTTC. Its protein is CASSFRTSGKGSNEQFF.

The rearrangement uses TRBV10-3 and TRBJ2-1; D might be TRBD2 (6 bases). This CDR3 has 16 amino acids. Germline CDR1 ENHRY, CDR2 SYGVKD. V shed 6 bases and J shed 4 bases, with 19 bases lying between them. The CDR3 loop is CAIRGETGETYNEQFF. CDR3 DNA: TGTGCCATCAGAGGGGAGACGGGGGAGACTTACAATGAGCAGTTCTTC.

This rearrangement joins TRBV10-3 to TRBJ2-5; 12 nucleotides line up with TRBD2. The CDR3 consists of 16 residues. The trim removed 2 bases at V and 2 bases at J, leaving 3 bases unmatched. Germline values: CDR1 ENHRY, CDR2 SYGVKD. CDR3 DNA: TGTGCCATCAGTGAGGGACTAGCGGGGACTCAAGAGACCCAGTACTTC. This gives the protein CAISEGLAGTQETQYF.

This clone showed up just once. The chain joins TRBV9 to TRBJ2-3; no clear D gene. The CDR3 is 15 amino acids. In germline, CDR1 is SGDLS, CDR2 YYNGEE. V lost 1 base, J lost 6 bases, and 15 bases lay in between. CDR3 nucleotide sequence: TGTGCCAGCAGCGTATCCCCCATGGACGGGGATACGCAGTATTTT. Its protein is CASSVSPMDGDTQYF.

This sequence joins TRBV7-2 and TRBJ2-1; D gene unclear. The V gene lost 0 bases and the J gene lost 10 bases, with 10 bases spanning the gap. Germline CDR1 SGHTA, CDR2 FQGNSA. The length of the CDR3 is 13 residues. CDR3 region: CASSLARDGEQFF. CDR3 bases: TGTGCCAGCAGCTTAGCCCGAGACGGCGAGCAGTTCTTC.

The chain has TRBV30 and TRBJ1-2; TRBD1 matches at 8 bases. The V and J ends lost 0 bases and 8 bases, in that order; junction bases with no gene match: 11. CDR1 is GTSNPN and CDR2 is SVGIG in the germline V gene (reference sequence). This CDR3 is 15 amino acids long. In nucleotides, the CDR3 is TGTGCCTGGAGTGTCCAGGGGGCGGTATTGGCCGGCTACACCTTC. It encodes CAWSVQGAVLAGYTF.

The chain combines TRBV7-2 with TRBJ1-2, with unresolved D. Trimming took off 1 base at V and 7 bases at J, with 10 bases between the two ends. Per the germline V gene, CDR1 is SGHTA and CDR2 is FQGNSA. The CDR3 extends over 13 amino acids. CDR3 loop: CASSLVARAGYTF. The CDR3 coding sequence is TGTGCCAGCAGCTTAGTTGCTAGGGCTGGCTACACCTTC.